These 32 T cell receptor beta chains were all obtained from the same sample, sequenced in a study of T-cell reconstitution after alpha-beta-depleted transplantation in children. The authors prepared the TCRbeta library with unique molecular identifiers. In TCRdb, the PCR reads were re-called with MiXCR into one record per CDR3 protein. The sample lists 55,000 to 70,000 distinct CDR3 sequences; 11% were seen once. The sequencing used PBMCs, collected before TCRalphabeta/CD19-depleted stem cell transplant. The receptors shown here come from a boy aged 5-17 years with acute myeloid leukemia, due to receive a stem cell transplant.

This clonotype was counted at least ten times. The chain employs TRBV3-1 and TRBJ2-5, with a weak D call TRBD2 (5 bases). V lost 0 bases and J lost 3, with 11 bases in between. The CDR3 is 15 amino acids. Germline values: CDR1 LGHDT, CDR2 YNNKEL (reference sequence). The CDR3 coding sequence is TGTGCCAGCAGCCAAGATCCAGGACTTGAAGAGACCCAGTACTTC. This encodes CASSQDPGLEETQYF.

There are many counts of this clonotype. The CDR3 region is CASNPMTAPGGYTF. Here the CDR3 DNA reads TGTGCCAGCAACCCTATGACAGCTCCGGGAGGCTACACCTTC. The V gene is TRBV6-5, the J gene TRBJ1-2; D possibly corresponds to TRBD1 (5 bases). Looked up from germline, CDR1 is MNHEY and CDR2 is SVGAGI. The V end was cut by 7 bases, the J end by 8 bases, with 20 bases between. CDR3 length: 14 amino acids.

In its sample, this clonotype was seen a few times. This chain uses TRBV7-9 with TRBJ1-2, with D unclear. CDR3 length: 14 residues. With 1 base removed from V and 6 bases from J, the gap between germline ends came to 12 bases. Germline assignment: CDR1 SEHNR and CDR2 FQNEAQ (reference sequence). CDR3 DNA: TGTGCCAGCAGCTTAGAGGTCGGGCGGGATGGCTACACCTTC. This translates into CASSLEVGRDGYTF.

The sample holds many counts of this clonotype. The chain carries TRBV12-3 or TRBV12-4 and TRBJ2-1; 12 bases agree with TRBD2. V gave up 6 bases and J gave up 3 bases; unmatched junction bases: 3. This CDR3 is built from 15 residues. CDR3 protein: CASSPTSGGYNEQFF. The CDR3 nucleotides are TGTGCCAGCAGCCCGACTAGCGGGGGCTACAATGAGCAGTTCTTC.

At least ten counts were recorded for this clonotype. V is TRBV7-9 and J is TRBJ2-5; D remains ambiguous. CDR1 is SEHNR, CDR2 FQNEAQ, per germline (reference sequence). V dropped 2 bases and J dropped 5 bases, with 9 bases sitting between them. This CDR3 region has 13 residues. DNA for the CDR3: TGTGCCAGCAGCTTATCGGCTCAGGAGACCCAGTACTTC. Amino acids: CASSLSAQETQYF.

Notes on this clonotype: Its ends do not fully match the called genes, so a read error is possible. The chain has TRBV12-3 or TRBV12-4 and TRBJ1-2, with D tentatively TRBD1 (5 bases). The CDR3 spans 15 residues. The CDR3 nucleotides read TGTGCCAGCGACTTTGAAACCGGCAGGGCCGGAGGCTTCACCTTC. Its protein is CASDFETGRAGGFTF.

This clonotype has only a few counts. The CDR3 coding sequence is TGTGCCAGCAGTGGGGCCCCGACAGGGCAGGAGACCCAGTACTTC. It codes for CASSGAPTGQETQYF. The chain employs TRBV6-1 and TRBJ2-5; 7 bases line up with TRBD1. The CDR3 is 15 amino acids. From germline, CDR1 is MNHNS and CDR2 SASEGT. J was trimmed by 5 bases and V by 4 bases; bases with no gene match: 10.

This clonotype was seen repeatedly, ten times or more. The chain has TRBV29-1 and TRBJ2-7; no clear D gene. V was pared by 0 bases and J by 0 bases, with 9 bases between. This CDR3 has 14 residues. CDR1 is SQVTM, CDR2 ANQGSEA, per germline. CDR3 DNA: TGCAGCGTTGAAGATGTTACACGCTCCTACGAGCAGTACTTC. It translates to CSVEDVTRSYEQYF.

In regard to this clonotype: It may be a read error: a sequence one base away is much more abundant. The rearrangement joins TRBV20-1 to TRBJ2-7, with TRBD2 matching over 9 bases. Germline V gene sequence: CDR1 DFQATT, CDR2 SNEGSKA (reference sequence). J gave up 7 bases and V 3 bases, and 10 bases lay outside the gene matches. The length of the CDR3 is 14 residues. The CDR3 spells CSASWVAGAQEQYF. CDR3 DNA: TGCAGTGCTAGCTGGGTAGCGGGAGCCCAAGAGCAGTACTTC.

This clonotype has at least ten counts. The J gene is TRBJ2-5, the V gene TRBV6-5; the match to TRBD1 covers 9 bases. The germline V gene has CDR1 MNHEY and CDR2 SVGAGI. The CDR3 length is 15 residues. After removal of 0 bases from V and 8 bases from J, the junction contained 7 bases not matched to a gene. The DNA of the CDR3 is TGTGCCAGCAGTTACTCCGGGACAGGGCTCGGTACCCAGTACTTC. It encodes CASSYSGTGLGTQYF.

This clonotype was seen ten or more times. V gene TRBV10-3 combines with J gene TRBJ1-2; D is unclear. CDR1 and CDR2 (germline): ENHRY, SYGVKD. This CDR3 region has 13 residues. V lost 7 bases to trimming and J lost 7 bases, with 16 bases between them. CDR3 nucleotides: TGTGCCATCAATAACCCTCTAATAGGTGGCTACACCTTC. It yields the protein CAINNPLIGGYTF.

At least ten counts were recorded for this clonotype. The chain carries TRBV10-3 and TRBJ1-1, with D tentatively TRBD1 (5 bases). CDR3 length: 15 residues. Trimming took 2 bases from V and 4 from J, leaving 14 bases between them. Germline CDR1 is ENHRY and CDR2 is SYGVKD. The CDR3 nucleotides read TGTGCCATCAGTGAGAATGGGGGGGTGGGCACTGAAGCTTTCTTT. This sequence encodes CAISENGGVGTEAFF.

The rearrangement joins TRBV20-1 to TRBJ1-4, with TRBD1 matching over 7 bases. Per germline, CDR1 DFQATT and CDR2 SNEGSKA (reference sequence). After removal of 0 bases from V and 14 bases from J, the junction contained 9 bases not matched to a gene. There are 13 residues in the CDR3. The CDR3 region is CSARDGSRDSLFF. In nucleotides, the CDR3 is TGCAGTGCTAGAGATGGCAGTAGGGACAGCCTGTTTTTT.

This clonotype was seen a single time. J is TRBJ2-2 and V is TRBV5-1; a weak D match, TRBD1 (5 bases). CDR3 size: 16 residues. Per the germline V gene, CDR1 is SGHRS and CDR2 is YFSETQ. V lost 1 base to trimming and J lost 5 bases, with 15 bases between them. The CDR3 here is CASSLSPRAGTGELFF. Here the CDR3 DNA reads TGCGCCAGCAGCTTGTCACCACGCGCAGGGACCGGGGAGCTGTTTTTT.

This clonotype was seen repeatedly, ten times or more. The V gene is TRBV12-3 or TRBV12-4, the J gene TRBJ1-4; D is possibly TRBD1 (5 bases). V dropped 0 bases and J dropped 7 bases, with 15 bases sitting between them. The CDR3 runs 16 residues. CDR3 in DNA: TGTGCCAGCAGTTTAGCGGCGGGGGATTCGGGTGAAAAACTGTTTTTT. It codes for CASSLAAGDSGEKLFF.

Ten or more counts support this clonotype. The rearrangement links TRBV18 to TRBJ2-3, with a possible D match to TRBD2 (5 bases). V was shortened by 3 bases and J by 0 bases, with 10 bases between the two germline ends. CDR3 length: 15 residues. Germline CDR1 and CDR2: KGHSH and LQKENI. This chain's CDR3 is CASSPVRTSTDTQYF. The CDR3 DNA is TGTGCCAGCTCACCTGTACGGACTAGCACAGATACGCAGTATTTT. The whole variable domain, filled in from reference TRBV18 and TRBJ2-3, reads NAGVMQNPRHLVRRRGQEARLRCSPMKGHSHVYWYRQLPEEGLKFMVYLQKENIIDESGMPKERFSAEFPKEGPSILRIQQVVRGDSAAYFCASSPVRTSTDTQYFGPGTRLTVL.

This clonotype was seen ten or more times. This chain joins TRBV12-3 or TRBV12-4 and TRBJ2-1; a weak D match, TRBD1 (6 bases). The CDR3 extends over 15 amino acids. V was shortened by 7 bases and J by 6 bases, with 19 bases between the two germline ends. Here the CDR3 reads CASIIDRRGGNEQFF. The CDR3 nucleotides are TGTGCCAGCATTATCGATCGCCGAGGGGGCAATGAGCAGTTCTTC.

Note on this clonotype: Relative to the germline gene, one junction end is altered; a read error may explain this. The chain has TRBV6-6 and TRBJ1-1, with a tentative D call TRBD1 (6 bases). In germline, CDR1 is MNHNY, CDR2 SVGAGI (reference sequence). CDR3 length: 12 residues. This chain's CDR3 is CASRGARTEAYF. The CDR3 DNA follows: TGTGCCAGCAGGGGGGCGCGAACTGAAGCTTACTTT.

This clonotype came up many times. This chain uses TRBV10-1 with TRBJ2-1; D perhaps matches TRBD2 (5 bases). Germline V gene lookup returns CDR1 WNHNN and CDR2 SYGVQD (reference sequence). CDR3 length: 15 amino acids. Trimming took 0 bases from V and 5 from J, leaving 11 bases between them. DNA for the CDR3: TGCGCCAGCAGTGAGTCGCGGGCTGGCAACAATGAGCAGTTCTTC. This encodes CASSESRAGNNEQFF.

This clonotype was detected ten times or more. The chain couples TRBV7-8 to TRBJ1-5; unclear D gene. This CDR3 is 12 amino acids long. The V gene's germline CDR1 is SGHVS and CDR2 FQNEAQ. Trimming stripped 8 bases from V and 5 bases from J, with 10 bases between. CDR3 in amino acids: CASRDRDQPQHF. CDR3 DNA: TGTGCCAGCCGTGATAGAGATCAGCCCCAGCATTTT.

This chain connects TRBV29-1 to TRBJ2-5, with D maybe TRBD2 (5 bases). Germline values: CDR1 SQVTM, CDR2 ANQGSEA. Trimming pared 4 bases from V and 1 base from J, leaving 7 bases between. The CDR3 spans 12 residues. This CDR3 is CSVGTSQETQYF. The CDR3 DNA reads TGCAGCGTTGGGACTTCCCAAGAGACCCAGTACTTC.

This clonotype has at least ten counts. V usage is TRBV6-2 or TRBV6-3 and J usage is TRBJ2-2; no clear D gene. This CDR3 has 13 amino acids. Trimming took off 11 bases at V and 5 bases at J, with 15 bases between the two ends. CDR1 is MNHEY, CDR2 SVGEGT, per germline. The CDR3 bases are TGTGCCTCACACCAGCGATGGACCGGGGAGCTGTTTTTT. It yields the protein CASHQRWTGELFF.

This clonotype was seen ten or more times. The V and J genes are TRBV15 and TRBJ2-5; D call uncertain. This CDR3 has 14 amino acids. V was clipped by 3 bases and J by 2 bases, with 10 bases between them. From germline, CDR1 is LNHNV and CDR2 YYDKDF (reference sequence). The CDR3 is CATSSVGPQETQYF. CDR3 nucleotide sequence: TGTGCCACCAGCAGCGTCGGGCCTCAAGAGACCCAGTACTTC.

This clonotype has a count of ten or more. The chain uses TRBV12-3 or TRBV12-4 and TRBJ2-3, with a tentative D call TRBD1 (5 bases). CDR3 size: 14 residues. The CDR3 DNA follows: TGTGCAGGGGCGAAGTCAGTTGGGACAGATACGCAGTATTTT. Protein product: CAGAKSVGTDTQYF.

This clonotype occurred many times. The chain joins TRBV3-1 to TRBJ2-1; no firm D call. Deletions cut 4 bases from V and 8 bases from J, with 6 bases between. The CDR3 length is 11 residues. The germline CDR1 and CDR2 sequences are LGHDT and YNNKEL (reference sequence). Here the CDR3 reads CASSLHDEQFF. The CDR3 DNA is TGTGCCAGCAGCCTTCACGATGAGCAGTTCTTC.

As for this clonotype: A much larger clone is a single base away; this may be a read error. CDR3 sequence: CRASRTDAFF. The CDR3 nucleotides read TGCCGTGCCTCAAGGACGGACGCTTTCTTT. V is TRBV20-1 and J is TRBJ1-1; D is undetermined. Per the germline V gene, CDR1 is DFQATT and CDR2 is SNEGSKA (reference sequence). The CDR3 sequence is 10 residues long.

This clonotype was found many times. This chain uses TRBV20-1 with TRBJ2-5, with D unresolved. This CDR3 is 11 amino acids long. Trimming shortened V by 6 bases and J by 4 bases, and 9 bases separated the two germline ends. Germline CDR1 and CDR2: DFQATT and SNEGSKA (reference sequence). CDR3 nucleotide sequence: TGCAGTGCGCTGCCAGGAGAGACCCAGTACTTC. This codes for CSALPGETQYF.

This clonotype was found many times. The V and J genes are TRBV5-1 and TRBJ2-3; 10 positions agree with TRBD2. This CDR3 has 14 residues. Per germline, CDR1 SGHRS and CDR2 YFSETQ. The ends lost 7 bases at V and 1 base at J; junction bases unmatched: 3. Here the CDR3 reads CASRGLAGTDTQYF. The CDR3 nucleotides are TGCGCCAGCCGCGGACTAGCGGGCACAGATACGCAGTATTTT.

Many counts were recorded for this clonotype. The rearrangement links TRBV20-1 to TRBJ2-1, with TRBD2 identical over 11 bases. Germline CDR1 DFQATT, CDR2 SNEGSKA (reference sequence). Germline trimming cut 6 bases from V and 10 bases from J; bases unmatched to any gene: 14. The CDR3 extends over 15 amino acids. The CDR3 here is CSATLWGLADLEQFF. The CDR3 DNA reads as TGCAGTGCAACGCTATGGGGACTAGCGGATCTAGAGCAGTTCTTC.

This clonotype was counted at least ten times. This chain joins TRBV28 and TRBJ1-6, with D possibly being TRBD1 (6 bases). The CDR3 sequence is 14 residues long. V shed 7 bases and J shed 8 bases, with 15 bases lying between them. Germline V gives CDR1 MDHEN, CDR2 SYDVKM. The DNA for the CDR3 is TGTGCCAGCATGCACGGGACATCCGATTCACCCCTCCACTTT. It encodes CASMHGTSDSPLHF. Together with reference TRBV28 and TRBJ1-6, the CDR3 gives the full variable domain: DVKVTQSSRYLVKRTGEKVFLECVQDMDHENMFWYRQDPGLGLRLIYFSYDVKMKEKGDIPEGYSVSREKKERFSLILESASTNQTSMYLCASMHGTSDSPLHFGNGTRLTVT.

At least ten counts were recorded for this clonotype. The genes are TRBV29-1 and TRBJ1-1; 11 positions match TRBD1. Germline CDR1 and CDR2: SQVTM and ANQGSEA. The trim removed 1 base at V and 4 bases at J, leaving 5 bases unmatched. The CDR3 consists of 15 residues. CDR3: CSVEGIGTGGTEAFF. The CDR3, as DNA: TGCAGCGTTGAAGGAATTGGGACAGGGGGCACTGAAGCTTTCTTT.

The table lists this clonotype with many counts. The chain carries TRBV4-2 and TRBJ2-3; D is perhaps TRBD2 (6 bases). This CDR3 is 14 amino acids long. Germline assignment: CDR1 LGHNA and CDR2 YNFKEQ. Trimming left V 1 base short and J 5 bases short, with 10 bases between. CDR3 sequence reads: CASSQVGGVDTQYF. Written as DNA, the CDR3 is TGTGCCAGCAGCCAAGTTGGCGGGGTAGATACGCAGTATTTT.